The 6 T cell receptor beta chains below come from one sample, sequenced in a study of OX40 agonist ivuxolimab in advanced cancers. The table came from immunoSEQ multiplex PCR; TCRdb's copy has only in-frame clones and leaves some out. This repertoire shows around 65,000 clones, around 87% found once; its top ten account for 10% to 13%. Sequencing used CD4+ or CD8+ T cells sorted from blood, obtained in a trial of the OX40 agonist ivuxolimab. The receptors were sampled from an adult with an advanced solid tumor such as melanoma, head and neck, liver or kidney cancer.

The chain recombines TRBV6-5 with TRBJ2-7; possibly TRBD2 for D (6 bases). Germline assignment: CDR1 MNHEY and CDR2 SVGAGI. There are 14 residues in the CDR3. V gave up 5 bases and J gave up 5 bases, with 16 bases separating them. The CDR3 region is CASSPGGSGNEQYF. The CDR3 DNA is TGTGCCAGCAGTCCCGGGGGTAGCGGCAACGAGCAGTACTTC.

V usage is TRBV19 and J usage is TRBJ1-5; D is ambiguous. Trimming stripped 6 bases from V and 4 bases from J, with 10 bases between. This CDR3 is 13 amino acids long. Germline CDR1 reads LNHDA; CDR2 reads SQIVND (reference sequence). CDR3 sequence (DNA): TGTGCCAGTAGAGGGCAGTTGAATCAGCCCCAGCATTTT. This encodes CASRGQLNQPQHF.

V usage is TRBV15 and J usage is TRBJ1-5; D is uncertain. The CDR3 extends over 16 amino acids. Trimming cost V 0 bases and J 2 bases, with 11 bases left between them. Germline CDR1 LNHNV, CDR2 YYDKDF (reference sequence). CDR3 in amino acids: CATSRDRSAGNQPQHF. DNA for the CDR3: TGTGCCACCAGCAGAGATAGAAGCGCGGGCAATCAGCCCCAGCATTTT. The complete variable domain, with remaining parts taken from reference TRBV15 and TRBJ1-5, reads DAMVIQNPRYQVTQFGKPVTLSCSQTLNHNVMYWYQQKSSQAPKLLFHYYDKDFNNEADTPDNFQSRRPNTSFCFLDIRSPGLGDTAMYLCATSRDRSAGNQPQHFGDGTRLSIL.

This chain connects TRBV28 to TRBJ2-1, with TRBD2 matching over 8 bases. V lost 5 bases and J lost 0; bases outside the gene matches: 6. The V gene's germline CDR1 is MDHEN and CDR2 SYDVKM. CDR3 length: 16 amino acids. Here the CDR3 DNA reads TGTGCCAGCAGTGTAAGACTAGCGAGCTCCTACAATGAGCAGTTCTTC. This translates into CASSVRLASSYNEQFF.

V is TRBV18 and J is TRBJ2-4; unclear D gene. The V and J ends lost 6 bases and 0 bases respectively, with 9 bases between them. Germline V lookup: CDR1 KGHSH, CDR2 LQKENI. The CDR3 has 14 residues. The CDR3 DNA follows: TGTGCCAGCTCGCCTCAGTTAGCCAAAAACATTCAGTACTTC. It specifies CASSPQLAKNIQYF.

The chain joins TRBV2 to TRBJ2-5; possibly TRBD2 for D (5 bases). In germline, CDR1 is SNHLY, CDR2 FYNNEI. The CDR3 consists of 13 residues. With 4 bases removed from V and 2 bases from J, the gap between germline ends came to 8 bases. CDR3 protein: CASSGTYQETQYF. As DNA, the CDR3 is TGTGCCAGCAGTGGGACTTATCAAGAGACCCAGTACTTC.